One sample yielded the 16 T cell receptor beta chains listed below, sequenced in a study of OX40 agonist ivuxolimab in advanced cancers. The data were produced by immunoSEQ multiplex PCR, yet TCRdb's version contains in-frame clones alone and is incomplete. The sample lists 65,000 to 90,000 clones; around 90% were seen once. Sequenced material: CD4+ or CD8+ T cells sorted from blood, taken in a trial of the OX40 agonist ivuxolimab. Every receptor here comes from an adult with an advanced solid tumor such as melanoma, head and neck, liver or kidney cancer.

The chain links TRBV7-6 to TRBJ1-5; D unresolved. The CDR3 spans 14 residues. Trimming stripped 4 bases from V and 4 bases from J, with 11 bases between. Germline V gives CDR1 SGHVS, CDR2 FNYEAQ. The CDR3 coding sequence is TGTGCCAGCAGCTACGAACCCGGGAATCAGCCCCAGCATTTT. It specifies CASSYEPGNQPQHF.

This clone was seen only once. This chain connects TRBV13 to TRBJ2-5; a weak D match, TRBD1 (6 bases). The V and J ends lost 4 bases and 5 bases respectively, with 11 bases between them. CDR3 size: 13 residues. Germline loops: CDR1 PRHDT, CDR2 FYEKMQ (reference sequence). CDR3 region: CASSWGPTETQYF. In DNA, the CDR3 is TGTGCCAGCAGCTGGGGGCCCACTGAGACCCAGTACTTC. Full variable domain (outside the CDR3, taken from reference TRBV13 and TRBJ2-5): AAGVIQSPRHLIKEKRETATLKCYPIPRHDTVYWYQQGPGQDPQFLISFYEKMQSDKGSIPDRFSAQQFSDYHSELNMSSLELGDSALYFCASSWGPTETQYFGPGTRLLVL.

The sample holds one count of this clone. V gene TRBV11-1 combines with J gene TRBJ1-1; D may be TRBD1 (6 bases). Germline CDR1 SGHAT, CDR2 FQDESV (reference sequence). V lost 5 bases and J 9 bases, leaving 16 bases between the germline ends. The CDR3 has 13 residues. The CDR3 reads CASSQQTGTQAFF. The CDR3 nucleotides read TGTGCCAGCAGCCAACAGACAGGAACACAAGCTTTCTTT. Full variable domain (rest looked up from reference TRBV11-1 and TRBJ1-1): EAEVAQSPRYKITEKSQAVAFWCDPISGHATLYWYRQILGQGPELLVQFQDESVVDDSQLPKDRFSAERLKGVDSTLKIQPAELGDSAMYLCASSQQTGTQAFFGQGTRLTVV.

V is TRBV18 and J is TRBJ2-7, with TRBD1 identical over 8 bases. J lost 2 bases, V lost 3 bases, and 3 bases had no gene match. CDR3 length: 14 amino acids. In germline, CDR1 is KGHSH, CDR2 LQKENI. CDR3 loop: CASSPVGQAYEQYF. The CDR3 DNA reads TGTGCCAGCTCACCGGTGGGACAGGCCTACGAGCAGTACTTC.

The chain couples TRBV5-4 to TRBJ2-5, with 10 bases identical to TRBD1. Germline CDR1 is SGHNT and CDR2 is YYREEE (reference sequence). The V gene end was trimmed by 0 bases and the J gene end by 7 bases; junction bases not matched to a gene: 6. The CDR3 is 15 amino acids. In DNA, the CDR3 is TGTGCCAGCAGCTTGGGTGGACAGGGGGTTGGGACCCAGTACTTC. It translates to CASSLGGQGVGTQYF.

This sequence joins TRBV6-4 and TRBJ2-1, with 8 bases fitting TRBD1. V lost 3 bases and J lost 3; bases outside the gene matches: 7. Germline-derived CDR1 and CDR2 are MRHNA and SNTAGT. The CDR3 is 16 amino acids. CDR3 nucleotide sequence: TGTGCCAGCAGTGAGAGAGGGACAGGACTCTACAATGAGCAGTTCTTC. This sequence encodes CASSERGTGLYNEQFF.

The chain combines TRBV9 with TRBJ2-7, with a possible D match to TRBD1 (6 bases). The germline V gene has CDR1 SGDLS and CDR2 YYNGEE. This CDR3 is built from 15 residues. V dropped 0 bases and J dropped 1 base, with 11 bases sitting between them. DNA of the CDR3: TGTGCCAGCAGCGTAGGGGGCCAGGGGTCCTACGAGCAGTACTTC. Its protein is CASSVGGQGSYEQYF.

The gene calls are TRBV27 and TRBJ2-2; D might be TRBD2 (5 bases). In germline, CDR1 is MNHEY, CDR2 SMNVEV (reference sequence). The CDR3 covers 13 residues. V was trimmed by 9 bases and J by 3 bases, leaving 11 bases between them. In DNA form, the CDR3 reads TGTGCCAGTCAGCGGTCCTACACCGGGGAGCTGTTTTTT. Translating it yields CASQRSYTGELFF.

V and J are TRBV5-6 and TRBJ2-1; 9 bases are a match to TRBD2. Germline CDR1 is SGHDT and CDR2 is YYEEEE. With V trimmed by 6 bases and J by 7 bases, 14 bases remained unmatched. The CDR3 is 16 residues long. This CDR3 is CASTPRGAGGVNEQFF. CDR3 DNA sequence: TGTGCCAGCACCCCCAGGGGGGCGGGAGGGGTGAATGAGCAGTTCTTC.

The chain recombines TRBV7-2 with TRBJ2-5; D possibly corresponds to TRBD2 (6 bases). The CDR3 length is 15 residues. The ends were cut back, 2 bases at V and 3 bases at J, with 13 bases in the middle. Germline values: CDR1 SGHTA, CDR2 FQGNSA. In nucleotides, the CDR3 is TGTGCCAGCAGCTTATCAGCGGGCCTAAAAGAGACCCAGTACTTC. This translates into CASSLSAGLKETQYF.

This rearrangement joins TRBV7-2 to TRBJ2-1; 7 bases fit TRBD2. The CDR3 has 15 residues. Germline CDR1 SGHTA, CDR2 FQGNSA. Trimming cost V 5 bases and J 1 base; bases outside gene matches: 5. CDR3 in DNA: TGTGCCAGCAGCCTGGTGGGAGGGTCCTACAATGAGCAGTTCTTC. This sequence encodes CASSLVGGSYNEQFF.

V usage is TRBV7-9 and J usage is TRBJ2-5, with a tentative D call TRBD2 (6 bases). The DNA end lines up better with TRBJ2-7; the J call may be wrong. The CDR3 extends over 15 amino acids. Germline loops: CDR1 SEHNR, CDR2 FQNEAQ (reference sequence). Here the CDR3 DNA reads TGTGCCAGCAGCTTAGAGTCCGGGAGAGAAGGCGAGCAGTACTTC. Protein sequence: CASSLESGREGEQYF.

V usage is TRBV11-3 and J usage is TRBJ2-1, with D hard to call. The CDR3 is 13 residues long. V gave up 6 bases and J gave up 5 bases, with 11 bases separating them. Germline loops: CDR1 SGHNT, CDR2 YENEEA. Written as DNA, the CDR3 is TGTGCCAGCAGTAAGGGTCAAAACAATGAGCAGTTCTTC. This encodes CASSKGQNNEQFF.

This clone was seen more than once but under ten times. The chain combines TRBV7-8 with TRBJ2-2; no reliable D call. There are 14 residues in the CDR3. Trimming shortened V by 3 bases and J by 4 bases, and 9 bases separated the two germline ends. CDR1 is SGHVS and CDR2 is FQNEAQ in the germline V gene. CDR3 nucleotide sequence: TGTGCCAGCAGCTTGCGGCGGAGCACCGGGGAGCTGTTTTTT. This encodes CASSLRRSTGELFF.

The chain uses TRBV29-1 and TRBJ2-7; possible D gene TRBD1, 5 bases. The CDR3 runs to 13 residues. V was trimmed by 4 bases and J by 0 bases, leaving 10 bases between them. From germline, CDR1 is SQVTM and CDR2 ANQGSEA. CDR3 DNA: TGCAGCGTTGGACAGTCCCTCTCCTACGAGCAGTACTTC. Translation gives CSVGQSLSYEQYF.

The V call is TRBV18, the J call TRBJ2-3; D perhaps matches TRBD1 (6 bases). Trimming stripped 3 bases from V and 2 bases from J, with 12 bases between. Germline V gene sequence: CDR1 KGHSH, CDR2 LQKENI. The CDR3 extends over 15 amino acids. CDR3 loop: CASSPGAGHTDTQYF. DNA for the CDR3: TGTGCCAGCTCACCGGGGGCCGGCCACACAGATACGCAGTATTTT.